Sequencing of this T cell receptor (beta chain) was carried out in a study of blood T cell repertoires in COVID-19. Measured with immunoSEQ multiplex PCR; TCRdb has only the in-frame clones, and not every one. The sample yields 300,000 to 450,000 clones, about 88% seen once. Per germline, CDR1 MDHEN and CDR2 SYDVKM. Trimming took 5 bases from V and 5 from J, leaving 9 bases between them. CDR3 size: 12 residues. The TCR sequence derives from a woman aged 25 to 39 who had been exposed to COVID-19. The chain employs TRBV28 and TRBJ1-2; no firm D call. Material: PBMCs or T cells enriched from blood (not recorded which). The CDR3 nucleotides are TGTGCCAGCAGTGCCCCTAGGTATGGCTACACCTTC. Residues: CASSAPRYGYTF.